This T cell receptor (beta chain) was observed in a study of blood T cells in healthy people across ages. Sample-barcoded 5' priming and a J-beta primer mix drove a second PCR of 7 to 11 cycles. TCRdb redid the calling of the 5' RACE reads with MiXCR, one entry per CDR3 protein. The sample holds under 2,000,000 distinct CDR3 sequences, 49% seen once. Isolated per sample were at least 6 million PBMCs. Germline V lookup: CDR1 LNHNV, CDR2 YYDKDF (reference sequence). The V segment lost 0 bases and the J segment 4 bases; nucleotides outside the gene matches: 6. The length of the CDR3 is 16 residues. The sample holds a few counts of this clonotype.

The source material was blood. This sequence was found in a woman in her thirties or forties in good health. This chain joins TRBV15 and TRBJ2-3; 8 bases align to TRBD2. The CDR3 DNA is TGTGCCACCAGCAGAGATCGCACCGGGAGGGCAGATACGCAGTATTTT. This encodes CATSRDRTGRADTQYF.